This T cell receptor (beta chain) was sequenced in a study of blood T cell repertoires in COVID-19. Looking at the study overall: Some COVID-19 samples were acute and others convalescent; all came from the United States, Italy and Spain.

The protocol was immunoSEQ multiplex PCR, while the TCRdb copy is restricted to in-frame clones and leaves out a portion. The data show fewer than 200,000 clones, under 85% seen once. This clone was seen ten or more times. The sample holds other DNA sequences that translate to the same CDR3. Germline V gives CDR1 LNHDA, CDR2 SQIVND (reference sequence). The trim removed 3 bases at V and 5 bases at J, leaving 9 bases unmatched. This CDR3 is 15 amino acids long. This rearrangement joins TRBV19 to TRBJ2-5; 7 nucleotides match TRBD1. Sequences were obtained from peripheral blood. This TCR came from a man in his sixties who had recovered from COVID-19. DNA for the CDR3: TGTGCCAGTAGTATCCAACAGGGGATTAGCGAGACCCAGTACTTC. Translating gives CASSIQQGISETQYF.